The 10 T cell receptor beta chains listed next were all sequenced from one sample in a study of T cell responses to AZD1222 COVID-19 vaccine. TCRdb's copy holds only in-frame clones and misses some; the assay was immunoSEQ multiplex PCR. The data contain around 140,000 clones, approximately 90% of them singletons. This specimen consisted of peripheral blood, obtained on day 0 of AZD1222 vaccination. These receptors all come from an adult in good health.

V is TRBV6-5 and J is TRBJ2-3; D is possibly TRBD1 or TRBD2 (5 bases each). Germline CDR1 is MNHEY and CDR2 is SVGAGI. V lost 8 bases to trimming and J lost 2 bases, with 11 bases between them. This CDR3 is built from 13 residues. CDR3 DNA sequence: TGTGCCAGCCCGGGACCAAACACAGATACGCAGTATTTT. Its translation: CASPGPNTDTQYF.

CDR3 coding DNA: TGTGCCAGCAGCGTAGTGGCCAGCGACACTGAAGCTTTCTTT. Its translation: CASSVVASDTEAFF. The V gene is TRBV9, the J gene TRBJ1-1; D ambiguous. The CDR3 is 14 amino acids. Germline loops: CDR1 SGDLS, CDR2 YYNGEE. Trimming took 0 bases from V and 3 from J, leaving 9 bases between them.

V is TRBV4-3 and J is TRBJ2-6; a weak D match, TRBD1 (5 bases). The CDR3 contains 17 residues. Germline lookup yields CDR1 LGHNA and CDR2 YSLEER. The V end was cut by 0 bases, the J end by 2 bases, with 11 bases between. CDR3 nucleotide sequence: TGCGCCAGCAGCCAAGAAAGGGGTCACGCTGGGGCCAACGTCCTGACTTTC. This gives the protein CASSQERGHAGANVLTF.

The chain has TRBV6-5 and TRBJ1-6, with unresolved D. The CDR3 has 12 residues. CDR1 is MNHEY and CDR2 is SVGAGI in the germline V gene. V shed 2 bases and J shed 8 bases, with 4 bases lying between them. The CDR3 spells CASSYPDSPLHF. Here the CDR3 DNA reads TGTGCCAGCAGTTACCCGGATTCACCCCTCCACTTT.

The chain is built from TRBV9 and TRBJ1-6; unclear D gene. The germline V gene has CDR1 SGDLS and CDR2 YYNGEE. With 0 bases removed from V and 8 bases from J, the gap between germline ends came to 9 bases. The CDR3 is 14 residues long. CDR3 nucleotide sequence: TGTGCCAGCAGCGTAGAGAGCGCTTATTCACCCCTCCACTTT. Amino acids: CASSVESAYSPLHF.

The genes are TRBV18 and TRBJ2-1, with TRBD2 matching over 9 bases. The germline V gene has CDR1 KGHSH and CDR2 LQKENI. The CDR3 loop spans 14 amino acids. V shed 3 bases and J 8 bases; nucleotides not matched to a gene: 5. CDR3 nucleotide sequence: TGTGCCAGCTCACCGGGCGGGGGGGCGCATGAGCAGTTCTTC. Residues: CASSPGGGAHEQFF.

The V gene is TRBV4-3, the J gene TRBJ1-2; the D gene is possibly TRBD1 (5 bases). The germline V and J ends were trimmed by 0 bases and 6 bases, with 14 bases remaining between them. Germline V gene data show CDR1 as LGHNA and CDR2 as YSLEER. The CDR3 has 15 residues. CDR3 DNA sequence: TGCGCCAGCAGCCAAGAAGGCCAGGGCCGTGATGGCTACACCTTC. As protein: CASSQEGQGRDGYTF.

This clone was counted once. This rearrangement joins TRBV4-2 to TRBJ2-7; unclear D gene. CDR1 and CDR2 (germline): LGHNA, YNFKEQ. V was trimmed by 1 base and J by 4 bases, leaving 11 bases between them. This CDR3 comprises 14 residues. CDR3 residues: CASSQGSSSYEQYF. The DNA of the CDR3 is TGTGCCAGCAGCCAAGGTAGTAGTAGTTACGAGCAGTACTTC.

The V gene is TRBV2, the J gene TRBJ1-4; the D is unclear. Trimming stripped 1 base from V and 6 bases from J, with 12 bases between. From germline, CDR1 is SNHLY and CDR2 FYNNEI. The CDR3 runs 15 residues. CDR3 in amino acids: CASSEVSGPYEKLFF. The CDR3 DNA sequence: TGTGCCAGCAGTGAAGTAAGTGGACCCTATGAAAAACTGTTTTTT.

V gene TRBV3-1 (or the pseudogene TRBV3-2) combines with J gene TRBJ1-1; D unresolved. Germline CDR1 is LGHDT and CDR2 is YNNKEL (reference sequence). The CDR3 consists of 13 residues. V lost 1 base to trimming and J lost 11 bases, with 14 bases between them. The CDR3 sequence: CASSQGPRGMAFF. DNA for the CDR3: TGTGCCAGCAGCCAAGGGCCGAGAGGGATGGCTTTCTTT.